Listed here is a single TCR beta chain. Only a few counts were recorded for this clone. The specificity of this receptor is unknown. The sample holds no much larger clone one base away, and base qualities are not on file. CDR1 KGHSH and CDR2 LQKENI are derived from the germline V gene. Including cysteine and phenylalanine, the CDR3 has 13 amino acids. The sequence is cut down to CDR3 DNA, 39 bases in frame from base 1. V is cut back by 5 bases and J by 5 bases, with 5 bases in the junction unmatched. The cohort was made up of around 720 healthy bone marrow donors. All cohort members were sampled while nominally healthy, although unrecorded immune exposures were likely present. The donor was CMV seropositive and was included in the group of 289 seropositive cohort members. A peripheral blood sample was provided by each donor, and peripheral blood mononuclear cells were used for TCR beta sequencing. Genomic DNA extraction from the blood cell samples was performed with the Qiagen DNeasy Blood Extraction Kit.

This sample stems from a study of cytomegalovirus exposure and HLA in healthy donors (dated by TCRdb to about 2017). At the level of the whole study: According to an earlier analysis of 587 of the donors, about 170 million T cells yielded 90 million to 130 million unique TCR beta sequences and approximately 300 Gb of sequence data. Rather than using new phenotypic data, the later analysis identified candidate immune exposures from TCR beta sequences and from how often those sequences occurred across donors. About 280 gigabases of sequencing data and approximately 93 million unique TCR sequences were included in an early release covering 550 to 650 HLA-typed donors. Among under 450 genotyped donors of the cohort, an average of roughly 240,000 unique TCR beta nucleotide sequences were sequenced per donor, 15% to 20% of them non-productive. The study aimed to test whether cataloging public T cell receptors could reveal signatures of past pathogen exposure. To study patterns of TCR occurrence, a later analysis re-analyzed previously published TCR beta repertoires from around 660 donors and added high-resolution HLA genotyping. Using immunosequencing, the study profiled T cell repertoires from fewer than 700 subjects and related those repertoires to cytomegalovirus serostatus. Class I and class II HLA loci were covered by the typing at four-digit resolution. Donor age, sex, ethnicity and CMV serostatus were compiled together with the repertoire data. An earlier analysis of 500 to 650 of the donors applied high-throughput TCR beta sequencing to assess whether each TCR beta V gene segment acted as functional or pseudogenic. In a later genetic analysis, genome-wide SNP genotypes for 398 of the 666 donors were used, and that subset was treated as a discovery cohort. Because of strong linkage in the cohort, four to six DR-DQ haplotypes were treated as single units for association and clustering. Typing coverage varied by locus: roughly 620-640 donors for A, B, C, DRB1 and DQB1; 500 to 550 for DQA1; more than 600 for DPA1; approximately 470 for DPB1. Along with the roughly 670-subject first cohort, a separate validation cohort of over 90 different subjects was used. The study combined high-throughput TCR immunosequencing, statistical association of individual TCRs with disease status, and machine learning to predict cytomegalovirus infection status. All discovery cohort repertoires had been generated on a single sequencing platform. Of the roughly 400 genotyped donors, 70% to 90% were placed in the genetic ancestry cluster associated with self-reported Caucasian donors. Overall study outcomes, separate from this receptor: Most CMV-associated TCR beta chains appeared to be HLA-restricted in a later analysis, and the HLA associations seemed to be driven largely by CMV exposure. A later genetic analysis reported fewer N-insertions in productive TCRs among donors in an Asian-associated ancestry cluster than the 666-donor mean. Specific HLA alleles were associated with around 18,000 TCR beta sequences at a false discovery rate of 0.05 in a later analysis. The 87-base-pair reads could not distinguish some IMGT-functional V segments, including TRBV6-2 and TRBV6-3, so those segments were excluded. The earlier analysis of almost 600 of the donors excluded roughly 16 rarely observed V segments, including chromosome 9 orphons, because counts were too low. Linkage disequilibrium might explain the correlated functional status among segregating V segments, but an unknown experimental factor could not be excluded. The classifier was reported to diagnose cytomegalovirus status with high specificity and sensitivity in both the original cohort and the validation cohort. Strong co-occurrence of HLA alleles, especially DR and DQ, made assigning TCR associations to individual alleles difficult. In vitro tests confirmed that a few of the cytomegalovirus-associated TCR beta chains recognize cytomegalovirus antigens. Compared with equally common non-associated chains, HLA-associated TCR beta chains in a later analysis were more clonally expanded and had lower generation probabilities. A later genetic analysis associated a missense DCLRE1C variant with V-gene and J-gene trimming of TCR beta chains, and an independent cohort replicated the association. Because HLA typing was missing for some donors at each locus, association tests included only the typed subset. The cohort was sequenced for TCR beta chains only, and without alpha or paired-chain data the features that could be detected were limited. In a later analysis, TCR association rates were found to vary across HLA loci, with the most associated TCRs seen for DRB1 alleles and the fewest for HLA-C alleles. An earlier analysis of approximately 530 of the donors showed that most TCR beta V segments appeared in productive rearrangements either about 87% or about 30% of the time, which broadly matched IMGT annotations. A group of highly shared sequence variants was considered likely to be a technical artifact of the sequencing pipeline. The only immune exposure information available for the cohort was CMV serostatus. The authors suggested that the approach could potentially be extended to other disease states and immunological phenotypes. A further reported finding was that TCR beta sequences accurately predicted the HLA-A and HLA-B alleles for most subjects in the first cohort. In a later analysis, several top co-occurrence clusters were reported to appear linked to parvovirus B19, influenza, CMV and Epstein-Barr virus. Roughly uniform sequencing depth across donors was assumed in presence/absence analyses, although this assumption may not hold. While some public TCRs were present in many individuals, most TCR sequences turned up only very rarely across donors. The study gave a list of 150 to 200 TCR beta chains associated with cytomegalovirus.

The method behind the library was the immunoSEQ multiplex PCR assay. For the multiplex PCR, a mixture combining 60 forward primers for TCR Vbeta segments and 13 reverse primers for TCR Jbeta segments was used. A multiplex PCR assay on genomic DNA amplified the CDR3 region of rearranged TCR beta genes. The Illumina HiSeq System was used to sequence the amplified TCR beta libraries as 87-base-pair reads. As for the original processing: In a later analysis, 77 million or so unique TCR beta chains were counted across the approximately 640 repertoires, and roughly 11 million of these chains were shared by at least two donors. A nearest-neighbor algorithm error-corrected the raw reads and collapsed the reads into unique sequences, merging closely related sequences to remove PCR and sequencing errors. V, D and J gene segments were assigned by aligning CDR3 sequences to IMGT reference sequences. For a sequence to be retained, at least a six-nucleotide match to both a V gene segment and a J gene segment was required. Rearrangements were classified as productive when the CDR3 lacked stop codons and remained in frame with V and J, and all other rearrangements were classified as non-productive. CDR3 was defined by IMGT convention, running from the second conserved V-encoded cysteine to the conserved J-encoded phenylalanine. The earlier analysis of about 610 of the donors excluded sequences that lacked an unambiguous match to a single V gene segment. In an earlier analysis of around 600 of the donors, V segments were called functional above 56.7% productive rearrangements and were called segregating when the between-donor standard deviation exceeded 5%. A statistical classification framework was built to diagnose cytomegalovirus status from the catalog of TCR beta chain sequences. In a later analysis, TCR nucleotide sequences were compared against IMGT/GENE-DB human TR gene sequences so that V and J genes could be assigned. Using the TCRdist pipeline, a later analysis assigned CDR3 sequences along with most-parsimonious VDJ recombination scenarios. In a later analysis, every TCR beta chain was defined by the combination of its CDR3 amino acid sequence and its V-gene family, and reads without a unique V-gene family were dropped. As a way to deal with suspected cross-contamination and a sequencing artifact, a later analysis dropped over 550 nucleotide sequences that were highly shared and had low generation probability. For each public chain, a later analysis derived a clonal expansion index from normalized ranks of inferred template counts within each repertoire. Generation probabilities in a later analysis came from a VDJ recombination model fitted to out-of-frame rearrangements, and those results were checked against IGoR. A later analysis scored TCR-TCR, TCR-HLA and TCR-CMV co-occurrence with hypergeometric tests, applying a repertoire-size bias correction to TCR pairs. False discovery rates were estimated in a later analysis by permuting HLA or CMV assignments 20 times. In a later analysis, co-occurring TCRs were grouped using DBSCAN, and TCRdist sequence similarity was added for clustering within HLA-allele-positive subsets. Repertoires with fewer than 30,000 or more than 120,000 public chains, plus five repertoires with anomalous nucleotide sharing, were excluded from co-occurrence clustering. The table comes from immuneACCESS by way of TCRdb, which keeps in-frame sequences with V and J called. Part of the clones is missing from these tables; in studies checked, under half for an unresolved V gene and the rest for unknown reasons. V, J and clone size are taken as reported in that table, and D and trimming were inferred from the DNA itself. This sample is represented by over 100,000 clones; nearly 65% of them were singletons. Roughly 10% of the sample is held by the ten biggest clonotypes.

Recombination connected TRBV18 to TRBJ2-5; 7 of the junction bases match TRBD1. The sequenced sample was PBMCs. This TCR came from a man aged 35-49 years in good health and CMV-seropositive. The nucleotide sequence reads as follows: TGTGCCAGCTCAATCGACAGGGTGGAGACCCAGTACTTC. Translated, it gives CASSIDRVETQYF.